These 12 T cell receptor beta chains share one sample of origin, sequenced in a study of shared T cell receptors in the human thymus. Sequenced by immunoSEQ multiplex PCR; TCRdb stores in-frame clones only, minus some. The table records roughly 700,000 clones, over 75% of them present only once. The data were also submitted as part of a second study, on human thymus T cells.

The sequenced sample was thymocytes. Receptors were obtained from a boy under two years old with a congenital heart defect.

This chain links TRBV28 with TRBJ2-3; 7 bases agree with TRBD2. Trimming cost V 5 bases and J 2 bases; bases outside gene matches: 10. The germline gives CDR1 MDHEN, CDR2 SYDVKM. The CDR3 runs to 16 residues. CDR3 bases: TGTGCCAGCAGTCCCGGGACTACTCTACACACAGATACGCAGTATTTT. As protein: CASSPGTTLHTDTQYF.

The rearrangement uses TRBV4-1 and TRBJ2-7, with D perhaps matching TRBD2 (6 bases). The CDR3 spans 16 residues. The V and J ends lost 1 base and 0 bases respectively, with 13 bases between them. The germline V gene has CDR1 MGHRA and CDR2 YSYEKL. CDR3: CASSQGRDWTSYEQYF. CDR3 sequence (DNA): TGCGCCAGCAGCCAAGGAAGGGACTGGACCTCCTACGAGCAGTACTTC.

This clone was seen a handful of times. The chain combines TRBV28 with TRBJ1-2; TRBD1 aligns across 10 bases. The CDR3 length is 20 residues. V lost 1 base and J lost 1; bases outside the gene matches: 15. Germline CDR1 and CDR2: MDHEN and SYDVKM. The CDR3 region is CASSLSHPGQGRPLNYGYTF. The CDR3 DNA is TGTGCCAGCAGTTTATCCCACCCGGGACAGGGGAGACCTCTTAACTATGGCTACACCTTC.

The chain is built from TRBV15 and TRBJ1-3, with a possible D match to TRBD1 (6 bases). CDR3 size: 15 residues. V was shortened by 4 bases and J by 9 bases, with 19 bases between the two germline ends. In germline, CDR1 is LNHNV, CDR2 YYDKDF (reference sequence). Written as DNA, the CDR3 is TGTGCCACCAGCACAACCCGACAGGTCCGAGGCACCATATATTTT. This gives the protein CATSTTRQVRGTIYF.

CDR3 nucleotides: TGCAGCGTTGAAGAAATGTTGGGACAGGCAAACACTGAAGCTTTCTTT. This codes for CSVEEMLGQANTEAFF. The J gene is TRBJ1-1, the V gene TRBV29-1; 8 bases map to TRBD1. Looked up from germline, CDR1 is SQVTM and CDR2 is ANQGSEA. V was clipped by 0 bases and J by 2 bases; unmatched bases: 8. The CDR3 extends over 16 amino acids. Variable domain in full (rest from reference TRBV29-1 and TRBJ1-1): SAVISQKPSRDICQRGTSLTIQCQVDSQVTMMFWYRQQPGQSLTLIATANQGSEATYESGFVIDKFPISRPNLTFSTLTVSNMSPEDSSIYLCSVEEMLGQANTEAFFGQGTRLTVV.

The chain couples TRBV7-2 to TRBJ2-7; 7 nucleotides line up with TRBD2. V shed 1 base and J 4 bases; nucleotides not matched to a gene: 13. The CDR3 totals 17 residues. From germline, CDR1 is SGHTA and CDR2 FQGNSA. CDR3 sequence reads: CASSLGGTGGSGYEQYF. Written as DNA, the CDR3 is TGTGCCAGCAGCTTAGGGGGGACTGGCGGGAGTGGGTACGAGCAGTACTTC. The full variable domain, its missing parts supplied by reference TRBV7-2 and TRBJ2-7, is GAGVSQSPSNKVTEKGKDVELRCDPISGHTALYWYRQSLGQGLEFLIYFQGNSAPDKSGLPSDRFSAERTGGSVSTLTIQRTQQEDSAVYLCASSLGGTGGSGYEQYFGPGTRLTVT.

This chain uses TRBV4-3 with TRBJ2-1, with D possibly being TRBD2 (5 bases). The germline gives CDR1 LGHNA, CDR2 YSLEER. Between the trimmed V and J ends, which lost 3 bases and 9 bases, there was a span of 21 bases. The CDR3 length is 16 residues. CDR3 protein: CASSHRPPGRPGEQFF. The CDR3 DNA sequence: TGCGCCAGCAGCCATCGCCCCCCGGGAAGGCCGGGTGAGCAGTTCTTC.

This clone was observed once. This rearrangement joins TRBV5-6 to TRBJ2-3; maybe TRBD2 (5 bases). The CDR3 length is 14 residues. The germline CDR1 and CDR2 sequences are SGHDT and YYEEEE. Trimming shortened V by 1 base and J by 1 base, and 7 bases separated the two germline ends. Written as DNA, the CDR3 is TGTGCCAGCAGCTTGTTTAGCGGCACAGATACGCAGTATTTT. Its protein product is CASSLFSGTDTQYF.

This clone was picked up a small number of times. The CDR3 region has the DNA TGTGCCAGCTCAGGTACAGGGGGCCGGTTCTTC. It codes for CASSGTGGRFF. V and J are TRBV18 and TRBJ2-1; 9 nucleotides match TRBD1. Looked up from germline, CDR1 is KGHSH and CDR2 is LQKENI. J lost 15 bases, V lost 5 bases, and 5 bases had no gene match. This CDR3 region has 11 residues.

This sequence joins TRBV19 and TRBJ1-2; no clear D gene. CDR3 length equals 14 residues. V was shortened by 5 bases and J by 4 bases, with 14 bases between the two germline ends. Per the germline V gene, CDR1 is LNHDA and CDR2 is SQIVND (reference sequence). CDR3 region: CASSSEGPRYGYTF. CDR3 bases: TGTGCCAGTAGTTCCGAGGGCCCCCGCTATGGCTACACCTTC.

CDR3 region: CASSEWELTEDTQYF. CDR3 coding DNA: TGTGCCAGCAGTGAATGGGAGCTAACGGAAGATACGCAGTATTTT. This chain uses TRBV25-1 with TRBJ2-3; the D gene is possibly TRBD2 (5 bases). In germline, CDR1 is MGHDK, CDR2 SYGVNS. This CDR3 is built from 15 residues. The ends were cut back, 1 base at V and 5 bases at J, with 13 bases in the middle.

V and J are TRBV14 and TRBJ2-1; D gene uncertain. With 4 bases removed from V and 10 bases from J, the gap between germline ends came to 11 bases. CDR3 length equals 12 residues. CDR1 is SGHDN, CDR2 FVKESK, per germline. DNA for the CDR3: TGTGCCAGCAGCCCCCCGGGTTCGGAGCAGTTCTTC. Amino acid sequence: CASSPPGSEQFF.